Listed here are 18 T cell receptor beta chains from one sample, sequenced in a study of PD-L1 blockade in urothelial cancer. This table comes from immunoSEQ multiplex PCR, and its TCRdb copy is limited to in-frame clones, with some not included. The sample shows fewer than 50,000 clones, 70% to 90% of them seen only once. Sequenced material: PBMCs, taken around atezolizumab (anti-PD-L1) treatment. The receptors come from a man aged 60 to 69 with urothelial cancer.

This rearrangement joins TRBV6-6 to TRBJ2-7; 10 bases line up with TRBD1. V was pared by 6 bases and J by 3 bases, with 5 bases of the junction left unmatched. Germline CDR1 MNHNY, CDR2 SVGAGI (reference sequence). The CDR3 runs 14 residues. CDR3 sequence: CASRTGTGDYEQYF. For the CDR3, the DNA is TGTGCCAGCAGGACCGGGACAGGGGACTACGAGCAGTACTTC.

CDR3 loop: CASSLEQGTRTEAFF. CDR3 DNA sequence: TGTGCCAGCAGCTTAGAGCAGGGCACCCGGACTGAAGCTTTCTTT. The V and J genes are TRBV7-8 and TRBJ1-1; a possible D gene is TRBD1 (5 bases). The germline V and J ends were trimmed by 1 base and 5 bases, with 14 bases remaining between them. The CDR3 has 15 residues. Per germline, CDR1 SGHVS and CDR2 FQNEAQ.

The rearrangement uses TRBV2 and TRBJ1-1; 8 bases are shared with TRBD1. This CDR3 has 13 residues. Losses at the gene ends were 3 bases for V and 3 bases for J; bases not matched to a gene: 0. Germline V CDR1 and CDR2: SNHLY, FYNNEI. CDR3: CASSEDRDTEAFF. CDR3 nucleotide sequence: TGTGCCAGCAGTGAGGACAGGGACACTGAAGCTTTCTTT.

The genes are TRBV18 and TRBJ2-3; no reliable D call. Trimming stripped 1 base from V and 0 bases from J, with 8 bases between. CDR1 KGHSH and CDR2 LQKENI come from the germline V gene. The CDR3 totals 15 residues. CDR3 coding DNA: TGTGCCAGCTCACCACAAACGGGTAGCACAGATACGCAGTATTTT. It yields the protein CASSPQTGSTDTQYF.

The chain is built from TRBV7-2 and TRBJ2-2, with TRBD2 identical over 10 bases. This CDR3 region has 18 residues. V dropped 4 bases and J dropped 5; count of bases not matched to a gene: 13. Germline V gene sequence: CDR1 SGHTA, CDR2 FQGNSA. This CDR3 reads CASSSRPPTSGWTGELFF. Written as DNA, the CDR3 is TGTGCCAGCAGCTCCCGGCCCCCGACTAGCGGGTGGACCGGGGAGCTGTTTTTT.

The chain is built from TRBV18 and TRBJ2-3; 9 positions agree with TRBD2. This CDR3 spans 16 amino acids. V lost 2 bases and J lost 8; bases outside the gene matches: 11. Germline lookup yields CDR1 KGHSH and CDR2 LQKENI. The CDR3, as DNA: TGTGCCAGCTCACCATCTGGCGGGGGGGCCGCGGGTACGCAGTATTTT. It specifies CASSPSGGGAAGTQYF.

This sequence joins TRBV10-3 and TRBJ1-5; perhaps TRBD1 as D (6 bases). CDR3 size: 16 residues. The V gene's germline CDR1 is ENHRY and CDR2 SYGVKD. Trimming took 5 bases from V and 0 from J, leaving 14 bases between them. The CDR3 spells CAISQPGQYSNQPQHF. The CDR3, as DNA: TGTGCCATCAGTCAACCTGGACAGTATAGCAATCAGCCCCAGCATTTT.

J is TRBJ1-6 and V is TRBV28, with D perhaps TRBD1 (6 bases). In germline, CDR1 is MDHEN, CDR2 SYDVKM. Trimming took off 9 bases at V and 2 bases at J, with 14 bases between the two ends. This CDR3 spans 15 amino acids. In DNA, the CDR3 is TGTGCCAGTACTACCAGGGACACCTATAATTCACCCCTCCACTTT. Protein: CASTTRDTYNSPLHF.

V and J are TRBV9 and TRBJ1-3; TRBD1 aligns across 8 bases. The CDR3 is 16 amino acids. The V gene end was trimmed by 4 bases and the J gene end by 2 bases; junction bases not matched to a gene: 8. In germline, CDR1 is SGDLS, CDR2 YYNGEE. For the CDR3, the DNA is TGTGCCAGCAGCCCACCCGACAGGGGAGCTGGAAACACCATATATTTT. As protein: CASSPPDRGAGNTIYF.

The gene calls are TRBV10-3 and TRBJ2-3; D may be TRBD2 (6 bases). Germline V CDR1 and CDR2: ENHRY, SYGVKD. The CDR3 covers 14 residues. V was cut by 3 bases and J by 5 bases, with 12 bases left in between. The CDR3: CAISELREEDTQYF. The CDR3 coding sequence is TGTGCCATCAGTGAACTTAGGGAGGAAGATACGCAGTATTTT.

This chain uses TRBV25-1 with TRBJ2-1, with 9 bases aligning to TRBD1. The CDR3 is 15 residues long. The germline V gene encodes CDR1 MGHDK and CDR2 SYGVNS. V was pared by 1 base and J by 6 bases, with 4 bases of the junction left unmatched. For the CDR3, the DNA is TGTGCCAGCAGTGAATCGGGACAGGGTTCCAATGAGCAGTTCTTC. It yields the protein CASSESGQGSNEQFF. The full variable domain, its missing parts supplied by reference TRBV25-1 and TRBJ2-1, is EADIYQTPRYLVIGTGKKITLECSQTMGHDKMYWYQQDPGMELHLIHYSYGVNSTEKGDLSSESTVSRIRTEHFPLTLESARPSHTSQYLCASSESGQGSNEQFFGPGTRLTVL.

The chain recombines TRBV10-1 with TRBJ2-7; 8 bases line up with TRBD1. V trimming: 6 bases; J trimming: 4 bases; junction bases outside the gene matches: 11. CDR1 is WNHNN and CDR2 is SYGVQD in the germline V gene (reference sequence). This CDR3 spans 15 amino acids. The CDR3 loop reads CASSAGQGSRYEQYF. The CDR3 DNA sequence: TGCGCCAGCAGCGCCGGACAGGGAAGCAGGTACGAGCAGTACTTC.

This clone was seen only a few times. The J gene is TRBJ1-5, the V gene TRBV7-8; D may be TRBD1 (5 bases). The CDR3 contains 13 residues. Trimming shortened V by 5 bases and J by 4 bases, and 9 bases separated the two germline ends. Germline V gene data show CDR1 as SGHVS and CDR2 as FQNEAQ. CDR3 DNA: TGTGCCAGCAGCGTACGGACAAATCAGCCCCAGCATTTT. Translation gives CASSVRTNQPQHF. Supplemented by reference TRBV7-8 and TRBJ1-5, the full variable domain reads GAGVSQSPRYKVAKRGQDVALRCDPISGHVSLFWYQQALGQGPEFLTYFQNEAQLDKSGLPSDRFFAERPEGSVSTLKIQRTQQEDSAVYLCASSVRTNQPQHFGDGTRLSIL.

This clone has only a few counts. The chain recombines TRBV6-6 with TRBJ1-2, with 7 bases aligning to TRBD1. The ends lost 8 bases at V and 4 bases at J; junction bases unmatched: 7. Germline values: CDR1 MNHNY, CDR2 SVGAGI (reference sequence). The CDR3 runs 13 residues. CDR3 amino acids: CASEPGTVYGYTF. In DNA, the CDR3 is TGTGCCAGCGAACCCGGGACAGTCTATGGCTACACCTTC.

The sample holds a few counts of this clone. The genes are TRBV28 and TRBJ1-2, with D possibly being TRBD1 (5 bases). V gave up 8 bases and J gave up 4 bases, with 17 bases separating them. The CDR3 loop spans 14 amino acids. CDR1 is MDHEN, CDR2 SYDVKM, per germline. The CDR3 loop is CASLSGWSPYGYTF. The CDR3 nucleotides read TGTGCCAGCTTGTCAGGGTGGAGCCCCTATGGCTACACCTTC.

V gene TRBV5-1 combines with J gene TRBJ1-2; 9 bases are a match to TRBD1. The V gene end was trimmed by 4 bases and the J gene end by 6 bases; junction bases not matched to a gene: 7. The CDR3 totals 14 residues. CDR1 and CDR2 from the germline V gene are SGHRS and YFSETQ. The CDR3 nucleotides are TGCGCCAGCAGCCCATCCGGGACAGGGAATGGCTACACCTTC. This encodes CASSPSGTGNGYTF.

This sequence joins TRBV2 and TRBJ2-7; 9 nucleotides align to TRBD1. CDR1 and CDR2 from the germline V gene are SNHLY and FYNNEI. V lost 9 bases, J lost 4 bases, and 13 bases stayed unmatched. CDR3 length: 15 residues. The CDR3, as DNA: TGTGCCAGTAAACCACAGACAGGGGGGTCATACGAGCAGTACTTC. Amino acid sequence: CASKPQTGGSYEQYF.

This clone was counted a single time. V gene TRBV6-5 combines with J gene TRBJ2-1, with TRBD2 identical over 7 bases. V gave up 0 bases and J gave up 10 bases; unmatched junction bases: 6. The CDR3 totals 14 residues. CDR1 and CDR2 from the germline V gene are MNHEY and SVGAGI. In nucleotides, the CDR3 is TGTGCCAGCAGTTACTCGAGGGACTATAGCGAGCAGTTCTTC. It specifies CASSYSRDYSEQFF.